One and the same sample provided the 8 T cell receptor beta chains below, sequenced in a study of identical twins. In TCRdb, the 5' RACE reads were re-called with MiXCR into one record per CDR3 protein. This sample has hundreds of thousands of distinct CDR3 sequences; around 12% occur once, and the top ten carry 1.5% to 2%. These records were also assigned to another study, of yellow fever vaccine responses in identical twins.

The specimen sequenced was PBMCs. Every receptor here comes from a woman under 30 in good health.

J is TRBJ2-2 and V is TRBV28; 7 positions agree with TRBD1. With V trimmed by 8 bases and J by 4 bases, 10 bases remained unmatched. Germline-derived CDR1 and CDR2 are MDHEN and SYDVKM. This CDR3 is 15 amino acids long. The DNA for the CDR3 is TGTGCCAGCTTTCCGGGACAGACATCCACCGGGGAGCTGTTTTTT. It yields the protein CASFPGQTSTGELFF.

This clonotype has a handful of counts. Since a much larger clone is just one base distant, this may be a read error. The chain employs TRBV6-5 and TRBJ2-2; D remains ambiguous. CDR1 is MNHEY and CDR2 is SVGAGI in the germline V gene. There are 14 residues in the CDR3. V shed 2 bases and J shed 1 base, with 5 bases lying between them. CDR3: CASSYEQNTGELFF. In DNA form, the CDR3 reads TGTGCCAGCAGTTACGAACAGAACACCGGGGAGCTGTTTTTT.

This clonotype was counted ten times or more. Relative to the germline gene, one junction end is altered; a read error may explain this. The chain joins TRBV7-2 to TRBJ2-7; no clear D gene. The CDR3 spans 15 residues. Germline CDR1 and CDR2: SGHTA and FQGNSA. The CDR3, as DNA: TGTGCCAGCACCTTAAATGCCGGACGGGCCTACGAGCAGTACTTC. Residues: CASTLNAGRAYEQYF.

V usage is TRBV7-8 and J usage is TRBJ2-1; the D is unclear. Trimming stripped 2 bases from V and 2 bases from J, with 7 bases between. Germline V gene data show CDR1 as SGHVS and CDR2 as FQNEAQ. There are 14 residues in the CDR3. The CDR3 loop is CASSLSPPYNEQFF. The DNA of the CDR3 is TGTGCCAGCAGCTTAAGCCCCCCCTACAATGAGCAGTTCTTC.

The J gene is TRBJ2-2, the V gene TRBV2, with 9 positions matching TRBD2. J was trimmed by 1 base and V by 5 bases; bases with no gene match: 5. Per germline, CDR1 SNHLY and CDR2 FYNNEI. This CDR3 is 16 amino acids long. The CDR3 protein is CASSNRLAENTGELFF. Here the CDR3 DNA reads TGTGCCAGCAGTAACAGACTAGCGGAGAACACCGGGGAGCTGTTTTTT.

This clonotype has a handful of counts. V and J are TRBV5-1 and TRBJ2-1, with D perhaps matching TRBD2 (5 bases). V lost 6 bases to trimming and J lost 10 bases, with 23 bases between them. Germline values: CDR1 SGHRS, CDR2 YFSETQ. The CDR3 spans 15 residues. CDR3: CASTTRAGLGNEQFF. The CDR3 coding sequence is TGCGCCAGCACGACGAGGGCAGGACTGGGTAACGAGCAGTTCTTC.

V gene TRBV7-9 combines with J gene TRBJ1-1; the D gene is possibly TRBD1 (5 bases). Between the trimmed V and J ends, which lost 7 bases and 2 bases, there was a span of 17 bases. The CDR3 sequence is 15 residues long. The germline CDR1 and CDR2 sequences are SEHNR and FQNEAQ (reference sequence). CDR3 protein: CASNSGTILNTEAFF. The CDR3 DNA follows: TGTGCCAGCAACTCCGGGACTATCCTTAACACTGAAGCTTTCTTT. Supplemented by reference TRBV7-9 and TRBJ1-1, the full variable domain reads DTGVSQNPRHKITKRGQNVTFRCDPISEHNRLYWYRQTLGQGPEFLTYFQNEAQLEKSRLLSDRFSAERPKGSFSTLEIQRTEQGDSAMYLCASNSGTILNTEAFFGQGTRLTVV.

This clonotype was picked up a small number of times. The limits of the CDR3 on the DNA are not certain, so only TCRdb's listed CDR3 is given. The chain joins TRBV21-1 to TRBJ1-6; the table names TRBD1, a call not compared with the DNA. TRBV21-1 is termed a pseudogene. Including both end residues, the CDR3 is 15 amino acids long. The CDR3 loop reads CASSFGGGAWSPLHF.